This paragraph reports one TCR beta chain. Its matching antigen is unknown. Germline V lookup: CDR1 SGHAT, CDR2 FQNNGV. J was trimmed by 6 bases and V by 5 bases; bases with no gene match: 8. The CDR3 has 14 residues. This sample was included in a study of T cell responses to AZD1222 COVID-19 vaccine. Findings of the study overall: Within unmutated variant regions lay the reported targets of nearly half of spike-specific TCRs. CD4 TCRs linked to vaccination spanned spike, dominating at 160-218 and 743-854. Clonal diversity may have been underestimated, and the donors were mostly white British, with more females than males.

Here immunoSEQ multiplex PCR was the method, and the copy in TCRdb shows in-frame clones only, minus some. Found here are 100,000 to 150,000 clones, around 89% of them singletons; the top ten hold roughly 7%. The chain carries TRBV11-2 and TRBJ2-5, with 8 bases matching TRBD1. The material was peripheral blood, obtained 28 days after the second AZD1222 dose. This sequence was found in an adult who received the AZD1222 COVID-19 vaccine. The CDR3 region has the DNA TGTGCCAGCAGCAAGCGGACAGGGTTGCAGACCCAGTACTTC. Translation: CASSKRTGLQTQYF.